Listed below are T cell receptor beta chains from one sample, sequenced in a study of cytomegalovirus exposure and HLA in healthy donors. TCRdb's copy holds only in-frame clones and misses some; the assay was immunoSEQ multiplex PCR. The sample holds around 60,000 clones, around 92% seen once. The sample was PBMCs. All receptors derive from a woman younger than 30 in good health and CMV-seronegative. Both conserved end residues are part of each CDR3. D genes are given only for firm matches.

V gene	D gene	J gene	CDR3 DNA	CDR3 protein
TRBV21-1	-	TRBJ2-4	TGTGCCAGCAGCAAAGGGGAGGGGCAGGGCCCAAACATTCAGTACTTC	CASSKGEGQGPNIQYF
TRBV7-2	-	TRBJ1-2	TGTGCCAGCAGCTTACCCCGGGGTTCGGGTCGGGATAACTATGGCTACACCTTC	CASSLPRGSGRDNYGYTF
TRBV19	TRBD1	TRBJ2-5	TGTGCCAGTAGCGAAGGGGTCGGGACAGGGGGCTTTGGGGAGACCCAGTACTTC	CASSEGVGTGGFGETQYF
TRBV28	-	TRBJ1-6	TGTGCCAGCAGTTTCCCCGGGCGGGGCACCCTACGCTCCTATAATTCACCCCTCCACTTT	CASSFPGRGTLRSYNSPLHF
TRBV6-6	-	TRBJ1-4	TGTGCCAGCAGTTACTCCCAGGGAAAGAATGAAAAACTGTTTTTT	CASSYSQGKNEKLFF
TRBV9	TRBD1	TRBJ1-1	TGTGCCAGCAGCGAAGGACAGGGGAGTGGCGCTGAAGCTTTCTTT	CASSEGQGSGAEAFF
TRBV10-3	TRBD1	TRBJ1-5	TGTGCCATCAGTGTTAACAGGGGTCGAGAGCCCCAGCATTTT	CAISVNRGREPQHF
TRBV10-3	-	TRBJ1-2	TGTGCCATCAGTGAGTCGGTGGGGGGCTATGGCTACACCTTC	CAISESVGGYGYTF
TRBV7-9	TRBD1	TRBJ2-7	TGTGCCAGCAGCGAACCACAGGGGAATCGGGCCTACGAGCAGTACTTC	CASSEPQGNRAYEQYF
TRBV4-1	-	TRBJ2-3	TGCGCCAGCAGCCAAGATCCGGCAGGGACAAGCACAGATACGCAGTATTTT	CASSQDPAGTSTDTQYF